This T cell receptor (beta chain) was identified in a study of immune heterogeneity within non-small cell lung tumors. Study overall: There were a handful of squamous cell carcinomas, roughly 10 non-squamous carcinomas and 1 tumor not otherwise specified. General study results and limits: Identical dominant CDR3 beta clonotypes spanned tumor sites within a patient, beside site-unique high-frequency clones. Local T-cell clonality was recorded as moderately but significantly correlated with local tumor mutational burden, with R roughly 0.34.

With respect to this clonotype: The antigen remains unidentified. A much larger clone differs from this one at a single base, so this may be a read error.

TCRs were amplified from about 620 ng gDNA of bulk tumor per sample. Primary tumors were biopsied several times each, far apart, intraoperatively. These patients got curative surgery after being newly diagnosed with untreated non-small cell lung cancer. Germline V gene sequence: CDR1 LNHDA, CDR2 SQIVND (reference sequence). V was trimmed by 2 bases and J by 2 bases, leaving 10 bases between them. This CDR3 spans 14 amino acids. A first 10-cycle multiplex round used 32 V-gene and 13 J-gene primers on TCR beta CDR3. TCRdb redid the calling of the multiplex PCR reads with MiXCR, one entry per CDR3 protein. The sample holds 15,000 or so distinct CDR3 sequences, about 30% seen once.

This sequence originates from a middle-aged man with non-small cell lung cancer. The chain links TRBV19 to TRBJ2-7, with a possible D match to TRBD2 (6 bases). The sequencing sample was made of lung tumor tissue. CDR3 nucleotides: TGTGCCAGTAGTATACGGGAGACACCCTACGAGCAGTACTTC. Protein: CASSIRETPYEQYF.